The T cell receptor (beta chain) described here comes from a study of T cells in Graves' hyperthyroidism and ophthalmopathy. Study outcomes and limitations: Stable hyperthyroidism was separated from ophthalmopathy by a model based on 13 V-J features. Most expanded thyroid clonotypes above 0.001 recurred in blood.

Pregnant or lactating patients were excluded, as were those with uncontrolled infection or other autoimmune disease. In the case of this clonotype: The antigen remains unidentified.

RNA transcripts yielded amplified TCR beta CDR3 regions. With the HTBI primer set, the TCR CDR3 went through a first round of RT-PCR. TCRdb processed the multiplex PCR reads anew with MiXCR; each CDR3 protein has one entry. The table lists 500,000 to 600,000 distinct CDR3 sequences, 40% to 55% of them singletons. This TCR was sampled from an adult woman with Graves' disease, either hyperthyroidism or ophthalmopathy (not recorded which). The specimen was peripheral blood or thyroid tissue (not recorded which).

CDR3 residues: CARSYSAGNTIYF. As DNA, the CDR3 is TGTGCCAGGTCTTACTCTGCTGGAAACACCATATATTTT. The chain has TRBV2 and TRBJ1-3, with D unresolved. Trimming cost V 9 bases and J 2 bases, with 11 bases left between them. Germline assignment: CDR1 SNHLY and CDR2 FYNNEI. This CDR3 comprises 13 residues.